These T cell receptor beta chains were read from a single sample in a study of CD8+CD57+ T cells in acquired aplastic anemia. Via MiXCR, TCRdb re-called the reads, giving one row per CDR3 protein. Of about 470,000 distinct CDR3 sequences in the sample, 25% to 40% were seen once. Sequencing was carried out using sorted CD4+, CD8+, or CD8+CD57+ T cells (not recorded which) from PBMCs. These TCRs come from a human donor with aplastic anemia. Each CDR3 is given with its conserved first and last residue. The listing skips clone size in some rows; elsewhere it reads once, few, many or a size class.

NA 14 TRBJ2-1 TRBV6-1 CASRRAPSYNEQFF
NA 16 TRBJ1-6 TRBV27 CASRRSQGLRNSPLHF
few 13 TRBJ2-1 TRBV6-1 CASSDTRGHEQFF
many 15 TRBJ2-7 TRBV19 CASSIGGQGLYEQYF
NA 16 TRBJ2-7 TRBV7-8 CASLRSASGRDYEQYF
many 15 TRBJ1-1 TRBV7-6 CASSLAAGPNTEAFF
NA 15 TRBJ2-5 TRBV11-2 CASSLNRQPQETQYF
NA 13 TRBJ2-7 TRBV19 CASSMAMEYEQYF
NA 16 TRBJ2-3 TRBV7-6 CASSLAGVTSTDTQYF
many 11 TRBJ1-2 TRBV20-1 CSARVGQGYTF
NA 13 TRBJ2-7 TRBV5-5 CASSSPPIYEQYF
many 13 TRBJ2-7 TRBV25-1 CASQGQGVFEQYF
NA 12 TRBJ2-7 TRBV10-3 CATSGRGYEQYF
few 13 TRBJ2-7 TRBV9 CASSGTTSYEQYF
many 12 TRBJ2-7 TRBV20-1 CSANALGNEQYF
NA 17 TRBJ1-3 TRBV11-1 CASSLAGRGAGGNTIYF
NA 14 TRBJ2-5 TRBV15 CATSIGLAGETQYF
once 15 TRBJ1-2 TRBV28 CASSSRGNPNYGYTF
NA 14 TRBJ2-5 TRBV5-1 CASSLLQGQETQYF
many 13 TRBJ2-7 TRBV20-1 CSARASVSYEQYF
many 13 TRBJ2-7 TRBV7-3 CASSLTSGYEQYF
NA 18 TRBJ2-1 TRBV4-2 CASSQSSGGPTTIYEQFF
NA 15 TRBJ1-4 TRBV6-1 CASSEVGTFDEKLFF
NA 14 TRBJ1-2 TRBV30 CAWKRTPGDDGYTF
NA 12 TRBJ2-7 TRBV29-1 CSGMTGAYEQYF
NA 14 TRBJ1-2 TRBV10-3 CAISDQGAEDGYTF
NA 14 TRBJ1-5 TRBV20-1 CSAKLGGGNQPQHF
many 16 TRBJ2-1 TRBV29-1 CSVDPGWGGTNNEQFF
many 15 TRBJ1-5 TRBV4-2 CASSQDWDGGQPQHF
few 15 TRBJ1-5 TRBV20-1 CSARGTGGNYQPQHF
many 14 TRBJ1-1 TRBV6-5 CASRLGQGNTEAFF
medium-sized 12 TRBJ1-1 TRBV29-1 CSGGQGSTEAFF
NA 15 TRBJ2-1 TRBV20-1 CSADRLAGGYNEQFF
few 13 TRBJ2-5 TRBV29-1 CSVAGSLQETQYF
few 15 TRBJ2-2 TRBV20-1 CSAKSGGANTGELFF
many 14 TRBJ2-2 TRBV10-3 CAISDWLNTGELFF
NA 15 TRBJ1-2 TRBV4-2 CASSPTQDTNYGYTF
NA 15 TRBJ2-7 TRBV11-2 CASSRLGQGYYEQYF
few 16 TRBJ2-7 TRBV30 CAWRKGGTSGFHEQYF
once 14 TRBJ2-1 TRBV15 CASSLEGGWNEQFF
many 14 TRBJ2-1 TRBV29-1 CSVEPQEKYNEQFF
NA 13 TRBJ1-6 TRBV30 CAWSQGGNSPFHF
many 14 TRBJ1-5 TRBV12-3/TRBV12-4 CASRGDYSNQPQHF
NA 16 TRBJ2-3 TRBV29-1 CSVAGVAGGRRDTQYF
many 13 TRBJ1-5 TRBV20-1 CSAVTGMEQPQHF
NA 14 TRBJ2-7 TRBV2 CASRPGQGVYEQYF
few 15 TRBJ2-2 TRBV25-1 CASSRDIWNTGELFF
many 14 TRBJ1-5 TRBV7-9 CASSLAGTGQPQHF
few 14 TRBJ2-7 TRBV6-1 CATSSAGGFYEQYF
many 14 TRBJ2-2 TRBV2 CASRWDRVTGELFF
NA 13 TRBJ1-5 TRBV20-1 CSATAGSNQPHHF
few 17 TRBJ1-5 TRBV4-3 CASSQEVTGNSNQPQHF
NA 15 TRBJ2-7 TRBV6-1 CASSLELSALNEQYF
NA 13 TRBJ2-1 TRBV19 CASSIGAFNEQFF